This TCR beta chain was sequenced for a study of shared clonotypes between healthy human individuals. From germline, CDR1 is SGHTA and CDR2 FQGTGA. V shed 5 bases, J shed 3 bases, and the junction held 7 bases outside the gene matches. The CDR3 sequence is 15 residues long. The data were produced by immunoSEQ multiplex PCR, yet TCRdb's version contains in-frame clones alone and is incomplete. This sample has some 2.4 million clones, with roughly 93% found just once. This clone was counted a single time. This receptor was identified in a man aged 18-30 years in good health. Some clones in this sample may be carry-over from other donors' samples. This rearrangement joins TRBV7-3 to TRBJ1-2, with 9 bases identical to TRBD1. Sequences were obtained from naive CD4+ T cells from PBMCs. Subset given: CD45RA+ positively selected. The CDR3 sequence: CASSLEQGADYGYTF. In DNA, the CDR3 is TGTGCCAGCAGCCTGGAACAGGGGGCGGACTATGGCTACACCTTC.